The clone carrying this TCR beta chain was recorded once. Cohorts were assigned according to the clinical history that participants reported. The record originates from a study of blood T cell repertoires in COVID-19. Per the study methods: Reference gene primers were amplified, and this amplification served to estimate nucleated cell counts. Clones were sequenced by immunoSEQ multiplex PCR, and TCRdb holds only the in-frame ones, with some missing. The V and J calls and clone size were taken over from that table, and D and trimming were inferred from the DNA. The table includes 250,000 to 300,000 clones, approximately 92% detected once. Sequenced material: PBMCs or T cells enriched from blood (not recorded which). This clonotype was sampled from a woman aged 25 to 39 who had recovered from COVID-19.

Written as DNA, the CDR3 is TGTGCCAGCAGTTTAAGGGTAGCGGGAAACAATGAGCAGTTCTTC. This sequence encodes CASSLRVAGNNEQFF. The genes are TRBV28 and TRBJ2-1, with 8 bases lining up with TRBD2. V gave up 2 bases and J gave up 5 bases; unmatched junction bases: 5. Germline assignment: CDR1 MDHEN and CDR2 SYDVKM. This CDR3 comprises 15 residues.